This T cell receptor (beta chain) was captured by sequencing in a study of technical replicates of blood from several donors (TCRdb year 2017). Details on this clone: The antigen it binds to is not known. Within one base of it there is no much larger clone, and no base qualities were kept.

Spanning cysteine to phenylalanine, the CDR3 consists of 13 amino acids. Only CDR3 DNA is held: 39 bases, read in frame from base 1. CDR1 and CDR2 are drawn from the germline V gene: MDHEN, SYDVKM. V has 5 bases trimmed and J has 3 bases trimmed; junction bases matching no gene number 3. Receptor amplification or capture employed the immunoSEQ multiplex PCR assay. The source is immuneACCESS, and TCRdb retained only in-frame sequences with V and J called. Part of the clones is not carried over; for the studies checked, unresolved V genes explain less than half of this, and the remainder is unexplained. The sample table records 75,000 to 85,000 clones; approximately 94% of these occur just once. 0.35% to 0.45% of the sample lies in the top ten.

This sequence originates from a human donor in good health. The rearranged segments are TRBV28 and TRBJ2-5, with 7 bases matching TRBD1. The sequencing sample was made of T cells isolated from PBMCs. CDR3 loop: CASSPQGEETQYF. The bases read TGTGCCAGCAGTCCCCAGGGGGAAGAGACCCAGTACTTC. The CDR3, completed at both ends by the reference TRBV28 and TRBJ2-5 genes, gives the full variable domain DVKVTQSSRYLVKRTGEKVFLECVQDMDHENMFWYRQDPGLGLRLIYFSYDVKMKEKGDIPEGYSVSREKKERFSLILESASTNQTSMYLCASSPQGEETQYFGPGTRLLVL.